The 8 T cell receptor beta chains in this list originate from one sample, sequenced in a study of T cell responses to AZD1222 COVID-19 vaccine. Clones were read by immunoSEQ multiplex PCR, and TCRdb kept only the in-frame ones, dropping some. This table holds 80,000 or so clones, 90% to 95% found once. The sequenced sample was peripheral blood, obtained on day 0 of MenACWY control vaccination. The origin of the receptors is an adult in good health.

This clone was observed a single time. The rearrangement joins TRBV7-9 to TRBJ1-2; TRBD1 might be the D (6 bases). This CDR3 has 14 amino acids. Trimming removed 5 bases from V and 4 bases from J, with 14 bases in between. The germline CDR1 and CDR2 sequences are SEHNR and FQNEAQ (reference sequence). CDR3 sequence (DNA): TGTGCCAGCAGCACGCCGGGGGGGCTCTATGGCTACACCTTC. Amino acids: CASSTPGGLYGYTF. The full variable domain, in which reference TRBV7-9 and TRBJ1-2 provide the parts outside the CDR3, is DTGVSQNPRHKITKRGQNVTFRCDPISEHNRLYWYRQTLGQGPEFLTYFQNEAQLEKSRLLSDRFSAERPKGSFSTLEIQRTEQGDSAMYLCASSTPGGLYGYTFGSGTRLTVV.

The CDR3 DNA is TGTGCCAGTATGGGGACGGATGAAAAACTGTTTTTT. Translated, it gives CASMGTDEKLFF. The rearrangement links TRBV19 to TRBJ1-4; a possible D gene is TRBD1 (5 bases). Trimming cost V 7 bases and J 6 bases, with 9 bases left between them. CDR3 length: 12 amino acids. Germline-derived CDR1 and CDR2 are LNHDA and SQIVND (reference sequence).

V is TRBV4-1 and J is TRBJ1-2; no reliable D call. The CDR3 is 13 residues long. The germline V gene has CDR1 MGHRA and CDR2 YSYEKL. V was clipped by 2 bases and J by 7 bases, with 11 bases between them. The DNA for the CDR3 is TGCGCCAGCAGCCAACTGCGGCCCGGTGGCTACACCTTC. Its protein is CASSQLRPGGYTF.

Regarding this clone: A junction end diverges from the germline sequence, so it may reflect a read error. V is TRBV2 and J is TRBJ1-6, with 10 bases identical to TRBD1. CDR1 SNHLY and CDR2 FYNNEI come from the germline V gene. The CDR3 has 15 residues. The DNA of the CDR3 is TGTGCCGGCAACCGGGACAGGGGATATAGTTCACCCCTCCACTTT. It is translated as CAGNRDRGYSSPLHF.

The V call is TRBV24-1, the J call TRBJ2-1; 12 positions match TRBD2. The ends lost 3 bases at V and 1 base at J; junction bases unmatched: 6. Germline loops: CDR1 KGHDR, CDR2 SFDVKD. The CDR3 is made up of 18 amino acids. CDR3 sequence: CATSDPLGTSGSYNEQFF. CDR3 bases: TGTGCCACCAGTGATCCCCTCGGGACTAGCGGGTCCTACAATGAGCAGTTCTTC.

This chain connects TRBV10-3 to TRBJ1-1; D remains unclear. CDR3 length equals 14 residues. The germline V and J ends were trimmed by 0 bases and 8 bases, with 13 bases remaining between them. CDR1 ENHRY and CDR2 SYGVKD come from the germline V gene. The CDR3 region is CAISESIKSQEAFF. The CDR3 bases are TGTGCCATCAGTGAGTCGATTAAGTCCCAGGAAGCTTTCTTT.

The chain is built from TRBV30 and TRBJ1-5; D ambiguous. The CDR3 runs 13 residues. Trimming took off 1 base at V and 9 bases at J, with 13 bases between the two ends. Germline CDR1 GTSNPN, CDR2 SVGIG (reference sequence). The CDR3: CAWSGARGSPQHF. In DNA form, the CDR3 reads TGTGCCTGGAGTGGGGCTCGTGGGTCGCCCCAGCATTTT.

The rearrangement links TRBV2 to TRBJ2-5; TRBD2 is a possible D gene (5 bases). CDR1 is SNHLY, CDR2 FYNNEI, per germline. This CDR3 is built from 11 residues. The V end lost 9 bases, the J end lost 4 bases, and 9 bases lay between the germline ends. For the CDR3, the DNA is TGTGCCAGACGAGAGGGAGAGACCCAGTACTTC. This gives the protein CARREGETQYF.